The rows below give T cell receptor beta chains drawn from one sample of a study of blood T cell repertoires in COVID-19. Method: immunoSEQ multiplex PCR; TCRdb's copy keeps in-frame clones and lacks some. Here the sample spans about 100,000 clones, roughly 80% being singletons. Sequenced material: peripheral blood. The receptors stem from a woman in her seventies with acute or convalescent COVID-19. Each CDR3 is given with its conserved first and last residue. Each record gives: J gene, V gene, D gene, clone size, CDR3 protein, CDR3 DNA. A D gene is named only where the DNA matches it firmly. Some rows have no size entry. The others give once, few or many, or a class for an expanded clone.

TRBJ1-6,TRBV10-1,.,.,CASSESRTENSPLHF,TGCGCCAGCAGTGAGTCGCGAACCGAAAATTCACCCCTCCACTTT
TRBJ2-5,TRBV29-1,TRBD2,.,CSVGRGEETQYF,TGCAGCGTTGGGCGGGGGGAAGAGACCCAGTACTTC
TRBJ2-3,TRBV4-3,TRBD2,.,CASSQDSASGGAGDTQYF,TGCGCCAGCAGCCAAGATTCGGCGAGCGGGGGGGCAGGAGATACGCAGTATTTT
TRBJ2-6,TRBV7-3,.,.,CASSLRPGLSGANVLTF,TGTGCCAGCAGCTTAAGGCCAGGACTCTCTGGGGCCAACGTCCTGACTTTC
TRBJ2-2,TRBV6-5,.,.,CARRRGGAYTGELFF,TGTGCCCGCCGGAGGGGGGGGGCTTATACCGGGGAGCTGTTTTTT
TRBJ2-5,TRBV10-3,TRBD2,once,CAISESKSSGGAGETQYF,TGTGCCATCAGTGAGTCGAAGAGTAGCGGGGGGGCTGGGGAGACCCAGTACTTC
TRBJ1-6,TRBV6-4,.,once,CASSDSALAGDNSPLHF,TGTGCCAGCAGTGACTCAGCCTTGGCAGGGGATAACTCACCCCTCCACTTT
TRBJ1-1,TRBV9,.,few,CASSRDSPTEAFF,TGTGCCAGCAGCCGCGACAGTCCCACTGAAGCTTTCTTT
TRBJ1-1,TRBV6-5,.,.,CASRWGQNTEAFF,TGTGCCAGCAGATGGGGACAGAACACTGAAGCTTTCTTT
TRBJ2-1,TRBV5-1,.,.,CASSLVQNYNEQFF,TGCGCCAGCAGCTTGGTTCAAAACTACAATGAGCAGTTCTTC
TRBJ2-5,TRBV5-8,TRBD2,.,CASSFASGETQYF,TGTGCCAGCAGCTTTGCTAGCGGGGAGACCCAGTACTTC
TRBJ1-2,TRBV10-3,.,.,CAISESGPDSNYGYTF,TGTGCCATCAGTGAGTCCGGACCGGACTCTAACTATGGCTACACCTTC
TRBJ1-2,TRBV19,.,.,CASSAGRGYGYTF,TGTGCCAGTAGTGCCGGAAGGGGCTATGGCTACACCTTC
TRBJ1-1,TRBV5-1,.,few,CASSLEPMNTEAFF,TGCGCCAGCAGCTTGGAGCCAATGAACACTGAAGCTTTCTTT
TRBJ1-1,TRBV27,.,.,CASSRREPQSAGVRFFVAEAFF,TGTGCCAGCAGCCGGAGAGAGCCGCAGTCCGCGGGGGTAAGGTTTTTTGTTGCTGAAGCTTTCTTT
TRBJ1-1,TRBV6-5,.,.,CASSRGGETEAFF,TGTGCCAGCTCAAGGGGTGGAGAGACTGAAGCTTTCTTT
TRBJ2-2,TRBV5-4,.,.,CASSHGSTRVPGELFF,TGTGCCAGCAGCCACGGGTCGACTCGCGTTCCCGGGGAGCTGTTTTTT
TRBJ2-3,TRBV5-1,.,.,CASSLGGGRTDTQYF,TGCGCCAGCAGCTTGGGAGGGGGAAGGACAGATACGCAGTATTTT
TRBJ1-1,TRBV6-5,.,.,CASNSPRNTEAFF,TGTGCCAGCAACTCACCAAGGAACACTGAAGCTTTCTTT
TRBJ2-3,TRBV6-2/TRBV6-3,TRBD2,.,CASSYPTSGGALSTDTQYF,TGTGCCAGCAGTTACCCGACTAGCGGGGGGGCTTTGAGCACAGATACGCAGTATTTT
TRBJ1-2,TRBV3-1/TRBV3-2,.,few,CASSQGRGGYTF,TGTGCCAGCAGCCAAGGTAGGGGAGGCTACACCTTC
TRBJ2-2,TRBV5-4,TRBD2,.,CASSARTSGVPNTGELFF,TGTGCCAGCAGCGCCAGGACTAGCGGGGTTCCGAACACCGGGGAGCTGTTTTTT
TRBJ1-1,TRBV12-3/TRBV12-4,.,once,CASSFSGSPEAFF,TGTGCCAGCAGTTTTAGCGGTTCTCCTGAAGCTTTCTTT
TRBJ2-3,TRBV6-5,.,.,CASSPQSSDTQYF,TGTGCCAGCAGTCCCCAGTCCTCAGATACGCAGTATTTT
TRBJ2-2,TRBV6-5,.,.,CASRGGGTNTGELFF,TGTGCCAGCCGAGGGGGGGGCACGAACACCGGGGAGCTGTTTTTT
TRBJ2-7,TRBV18,.,.,CASSLGVTVTYEQYF,TGTGCCAGCTCACTAGGGGTGACAGTTACCTATGAGCAGTACTTC
TRBJ2-1,TRBV2,TRBD1,.,CASSRGRYNEQFF,TGTGCCAGCAGCAGGGGGCGATACAATGAGCAGTTCTTC
TRBJ2-3,TRBV7-2,TRBD2,.,CASSPYGGGTDTQYF,TGTGCCAGCAGCCCCTACGGGGGGGGGACAGATACGCAGTATTTT
TRBJ1-1,TRBV5-5,TRBD1,.,CASSGGQDTEAFF,TGTGCCAGCAGCGGAGGACAGGACACTGAAGCTTTCTTT
TRBJ2-3,TRBV6-4,TRBD2,.,CASSVGGTFTDTQYF,TGTGCCAGCAGTGTCGGGGGGACTTTCACAGATACGCAGTATTTT
TRBJ2-7,TRBV12-3/TRBV12-4,TRBD1,.,CASSFQGAREQYF,TGTGCCAGCAGTTTTCAGGGGGCGCGGGAGCAGTACTTC
TRBJ2-3,TRBV12-3/TRBV12-4,.,.,CASSFGQADTQYF,TGTGCCAGCAGTTTCGGCCAGGCAGATACGCAGTATTTT
TRBJ2-1,TRBV30,TRBD2,.,CAWRIAGGPRYNEQFF,TGTGCCTGGCGGATAGCGGGGGGTCCGCGGTACAATGAGCAGTTCTTC
TRBJ2-5,TRBV19,.,.,CASSIGGGGPQETQYF,TGTGCCAGTAGTATAGGAGGCGGGGGCCCTCAAGAGACCCAGTACTTC
TRBJ2-5,TRBV6-5,.,once,CASSPRTDQEAQYF,TGTGCCAGCAGTCCTCGGACTGACCAAGAGGCCCAGTACTTC
TRBJ1-6,TRBV6-5,.,few,CASSYSGLGGSPLHF,TGTGCCAGCAGTTACTCTGGTCTAGGGGGTTCACCCCTCCACTTT
TRBJ2-3,TRBV4-1,TRBD2,.,CASSQDLRRGGGSDTQYF,TGCGCCAGCAGCCAAGATCTTCGACGGGGGGGCGGTTCGGATACGCAGTATTTT
TRBJ1-2,TRBV19,.,once,CASSVRGLGGYTF,TGTGCCAGTAGCGTCAGAGGGCTCGGTGGCTACACCTTC
TRBJ1-3,TRBV15,.,few,CATSRDPLAAGNTIYF,TGTGCCACCAGCAGAGATCCTCTGGCGGCTGGAAACACCATATATTTT
TRBJ1-5,TRBV18,.,.,CASSPPGVSNQPQHF,TGTGCCAGCTCACCGCCAGGGGTCAGCAATCAGCCCCAGCATTTT
TRBJ1-2,TRBV11-2,.,.,CASSHRERSSGYTF,TGTGCCAGCAGTCACAGGGAGAGGTCGTCCGGCTACACCTTC
TRBJ2-4,TRBV7-2,TRBD2,few,CASSPGTTKNIQYF,TGTGCCAGCAGCCCCGGGACTACCAAAAACATTCAGTACTTC
TRBJ2-1,TRBV7-2,TRBD1,.,CASSPARTGLYNEQFF,TGTGCCAGCAGCCCAGCCCGGACAGGGTTATACAATGAGCAGTTCTTC
TRBJ1-5,TRBV30,.,.,CAWSGGANQPQHF,TGTGCCTGGAGCGGGGGAGCCAATCAGCCCCAGCATTTT
TRBJ1-2,TRBV3-1/TRBV3-2,TRBD1,.,CASSQDWTGVYGYTF,TGTGCCAGCAGCCAAGATTGGACAGGGGTCTATGGCTACACCTTC
TRBJ1-3,TRBV6-6,TRBD1,.,CASQGGAGNTIYF,TGTGCCAGTCAGGGGGGCGCTGGAAACACCATATATTTT
TRBJ1-2,TRBV24-1,TRBD1,.,CATSDRTGGGYGYTF,TGTGCCACCAGTGATCGGACAGGGGGAGGCTATGGCTACACCTTC
TRBJ2-3,TRBV20-1,.,.,CSASRGDTQYF,TGCAGTGCTAGTCGAGGGGATACGCAGTATTTT
TRBJ1-5,TRBV6-1,TRBD1,.,CASSEQGGGQPQHF,TGTGCCAGCAGTGAGCAGGGGGGAGGTCAGCCCCAGCATTTT
TRBJ1-5,TRBV27,.,.,CASSLFGRGSQPQHF,TGTGCCAGCAGTTTATTCGGCCGGGGGAGTCAGCCCCAGCATTTT
TRBJ2-3,TRBV19,.,.,CASSISSAGRADTQYF,TGTGCCAGTAGTATATCCTCGGCGGGGCGGGCAGATACGCAGTATTTT
TRBJ2-1,TRBV19,.,.,CASTLVLGFLSSYNEQFF,TGTGCCAGTACTCTCGTTCTTGGTTTTCTGAGCTCCTACAATGAGCAGTTCTTC
TRBJ1-2,TRBV6-1,.,.,CASSVGMAQGNYGYTF,TGTGCCAGCAGTGTGGGGATGGCACAGGGCAACTATGGCTACACCTTC
TRBJ1-3,TRBV3-1/TRBV3-2,TRBD1,.,CASSQTGGSGNTIYF,TGTGCCAGCAGCCAAACAGGGGGGTCCGGAAACACCATATATTTT
TRBJ1-4,TRBV7-9,TRBD1,.,CASSMGQGAATNEKLFF,TGTGCCAGCAGCATGGGACAGGGGGCGGCAACTAATGAAAAACTGTTTTTT